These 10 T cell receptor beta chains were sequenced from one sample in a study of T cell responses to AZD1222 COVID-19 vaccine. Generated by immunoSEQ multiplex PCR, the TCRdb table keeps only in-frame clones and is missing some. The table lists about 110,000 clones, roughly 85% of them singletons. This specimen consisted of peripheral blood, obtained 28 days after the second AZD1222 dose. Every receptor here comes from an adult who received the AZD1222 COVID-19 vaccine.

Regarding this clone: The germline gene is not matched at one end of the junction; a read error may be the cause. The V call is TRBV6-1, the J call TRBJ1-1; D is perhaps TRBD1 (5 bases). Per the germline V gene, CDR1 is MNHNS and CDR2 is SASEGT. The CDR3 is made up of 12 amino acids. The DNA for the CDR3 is TGTGCCAGCAGCGAAGTGGGGGGAGGGGCTTTCTTT. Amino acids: CASSEVGGGAFF.

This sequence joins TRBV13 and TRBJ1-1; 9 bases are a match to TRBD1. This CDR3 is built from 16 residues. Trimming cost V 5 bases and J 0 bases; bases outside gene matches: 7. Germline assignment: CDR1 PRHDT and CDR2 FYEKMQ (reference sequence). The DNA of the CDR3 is TGTGCCAGCAGCCCGTCGACAGGGGGAATGAACACTGAAGCTTTCTTT. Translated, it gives CASSPSTGGMNTEAFF.

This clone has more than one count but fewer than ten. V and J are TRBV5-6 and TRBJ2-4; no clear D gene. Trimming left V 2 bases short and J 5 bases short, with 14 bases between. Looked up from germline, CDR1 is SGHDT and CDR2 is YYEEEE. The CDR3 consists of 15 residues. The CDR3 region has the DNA TGTGCCAGCAGCTTATTAGGGATCGTCCAAAACATTCAGTACTTC. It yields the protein CASSLLGIVQNIQYF.

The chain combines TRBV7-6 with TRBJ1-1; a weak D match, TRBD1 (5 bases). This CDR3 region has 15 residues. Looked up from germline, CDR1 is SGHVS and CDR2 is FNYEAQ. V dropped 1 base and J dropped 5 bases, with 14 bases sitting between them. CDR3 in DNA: TGTGCCAGCAGCTTAGACCAGGGTGGAGGGACTGAAGCTTTCTTT. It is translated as CASSLDQGGGTEAFF.

The CDR3 loop reads CSASGFGQGNTEAFF. CDR3 bases: TGCAGTGCTAGTGGGTTCGGTCAGGGGAACACTGAAGCTTTCTTT. J is TRBJ1-1 and V is TRBV20-1, with a tentative D call TRBD1 (5 bases). CDR1 is DFQATT and CDR2 is SNEGSKA in the germline V gene (reference sequence). CDR3 length equals 15 residues. The germline V and J ends were trimmed by 3 bases and 1 base, with 15 bases remaining between them.

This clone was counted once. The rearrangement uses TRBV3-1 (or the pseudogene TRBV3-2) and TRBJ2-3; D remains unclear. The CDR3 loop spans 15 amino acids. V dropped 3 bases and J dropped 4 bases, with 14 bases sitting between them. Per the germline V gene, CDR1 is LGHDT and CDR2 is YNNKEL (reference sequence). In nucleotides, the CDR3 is TGTGCCAGCAGCCAGATGTCTCAGACCTCAGATACGCAGTATTTT. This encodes CASSQMSQTSDTQYF.

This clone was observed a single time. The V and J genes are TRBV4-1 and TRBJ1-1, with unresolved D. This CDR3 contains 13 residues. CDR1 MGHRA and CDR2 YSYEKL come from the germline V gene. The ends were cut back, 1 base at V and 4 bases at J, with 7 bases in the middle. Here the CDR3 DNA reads TGCGCCAGCAGCCAAGCCAGGCCCACTGAAGCTTTCTTT. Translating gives CASSQARPTEAFF.

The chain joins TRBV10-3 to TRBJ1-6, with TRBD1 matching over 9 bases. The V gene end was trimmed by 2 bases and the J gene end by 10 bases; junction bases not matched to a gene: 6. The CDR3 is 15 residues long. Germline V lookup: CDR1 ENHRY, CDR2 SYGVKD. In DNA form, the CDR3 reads TGTGCCATCAGTGAGGGGGACAGGGTAGGATCACCCCTCCACTTT. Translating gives CAISEGDRVGSPLHF.

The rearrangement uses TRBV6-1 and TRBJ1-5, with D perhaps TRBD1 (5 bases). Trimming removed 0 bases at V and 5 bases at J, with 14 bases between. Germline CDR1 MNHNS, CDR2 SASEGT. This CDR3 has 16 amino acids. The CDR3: CASSEAAHGGYQPQHF. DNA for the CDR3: TGTGCCAGCAGTGAAGCGGCACACGGGGGATATCAGCCCCAGCATTTT.

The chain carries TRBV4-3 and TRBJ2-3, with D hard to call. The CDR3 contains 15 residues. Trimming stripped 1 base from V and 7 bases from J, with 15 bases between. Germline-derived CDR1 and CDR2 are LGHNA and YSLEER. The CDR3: CASSQALGGGYTQYF. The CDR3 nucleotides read TGCGCCAGCAGCCAAGCGTTGGGTGGTGGCTATACGCAGTATTTT.